The clone carrying this TCR beta chain showed up just once. The data were obtained in a study of OX40 agonist ivuxolimab in advanced cancers. Study in general: At approximately 83% male, the cohort had a mean age of about 55 years, ranging from roughly 20 to 85.

Sequenced by immunoSEQ multiplex PCR; TCRdb stores in-frame clones only, minus some. Of 45,000 to 75,000 clones listed, around 75% are singletons. Germline CDR1 and CDR2: MDHEN and SYDVKM. The CDR3 is made up of 9 amino acids. The V and J ends lost 8 bases and 4 bases respectively, with 3 bases between them. This TCR derives from an adult with an advanced solid tumor such as melanoma, head and neck, liver or kidney cancer. The chain joins TRBV28 to TRBJ2-7; D is unclear. This material consisted of CD4+ or CD8+ T cells sorted from blood, taken in a trial of the OX40 agonist ivuxolimab. CDR3 residues: CASGYEQYF. As DNA, the CDR3 is TGTGCCAGCGGGTACGAGCAGTACTTC.